This TCR beta chain was recorded in a study of T cells in Graves' hyperthyroidism and ophthalmopathy. On the study more broadly: Upon initial diagnosis and before any treatment, peripheral blood was collected. Study-wide results and limits: The blood repertoire included most of the expanded thyroid clonotypes above 0.001.

This clonotype was found many times. The target antigen is unknown. Germline loops: CDR1 SGHTA, CDR2 FQGNSA. Deletions cut 0 bases from V and 5 bases from J, with 11 bases between. CDR3 size: 14 residues. The study left out patients who had uncontrolled infection, other autoimmune disease, pregnancy or lactation. RNA transcripts served as the template for amplifying TCR beta CDR3 regions. First-round RT-PCR with HTBI primers amplified the TCR CDR3 region. TCRdb re-called the multiplex PCR reads through MiXCR, storing one row per CDR3 protein. The data show about 760,000 distinct CDR3 sequences, under 45% seen once.

The sequenced material came from blood. The clonotype was recovered from a middle-aged woman with Graves' hyperthyroidism. The rearrangement uses TRBV7-2 and TRBJ2-7; TRBD1 is a possible D gene (6 bases). The CDR3 nucleotides read TGTGCCAGCAGCTTAGCTACAGGGTCCCACGAGCAGTACTTC. Encoded protein: CASSLATGSHEQYF.